What follows is one T cell receptor beta chain and its context. Its specificity is not known. This entry belongs to a study of cytomegalovirus exposure and HLA in healthy donors. Study-level information: In a previous analysis, around 120 million unique TCR beta sequences were found from 150 million to 200 million T cells.

With 60 Vbeta and 13 Jbeta primers, the PCR was carried out. Sequencing used immunoSEQ multiplex PCR; TCRdb keeps in-frame clones, though not all of them. The sample contains about 100,000 clones, about 80% of which appear only once. CDR1 is SEHNR, CDR2 FQNEAQ, per germline (reference sequence). CDR3 length: 14 amino acids. Study-wide points: Among the sequence variants, a highly shared cluster was likely an artifact of sequencing. Productive status was seen about 90% or about 30% of the time for most TCR beta V segments in an earlier analysis. In a later analysis, at a false discovery rate of 0.05, under 20,000 TCR beta sequences were associated with HLA alleles.

The TCR sequence derives from a woman aged 60 to 75 in good health and CMV-seronegative. Sequencing used PBMCs. The V call is TRBV7-9, the J call TRBJ2-5; D gene unclear. Gene TRBJ2-7 matches the end of the DNA better, so the J call may be wrong. CDR3 nucleotide sequence: TGTGCCAGCAGCTTAGCGGGCCTCTCCTACGAGCAGTACTTC. Translating gives CASSLAGLSYEQYF.